This TCR beta chain appears in the sequencing data of a study of cytomegalovirus exposure and HLA in healthy donors. The length of the CDR3 is 14 residues. Germline V gene lookup returns CDR1 LNHDA and CDR2 SQIVND (reference sequence). The V and J ends lost 5 bases and 7 bases, in that order; junction bases with no gene match: 4. Vbeta (60) and Jbeta (13) primers were used in the PCR. The method was immunoSEQ multiplex PCR; TCRdb's version includes in-frame clones alone and lacks a portion of them. Here the sample spans 140,000 to 150,000 clones, around 80% being singletons. Sequencing input: PBMCs. V gene TRBV19 combines with J gene TRBJ2-2; 10 bases agree with TRBD1. This clonotype was sampled from a man between 35 and 55 years old in good health and CMV-seronegative. The CDR3 DNA reads TGTGCCAGTAGTGAAGGACAGGGGGACGGGGAGCTGTTTTTT. This gives the protein CASSEGQGDGELFF.